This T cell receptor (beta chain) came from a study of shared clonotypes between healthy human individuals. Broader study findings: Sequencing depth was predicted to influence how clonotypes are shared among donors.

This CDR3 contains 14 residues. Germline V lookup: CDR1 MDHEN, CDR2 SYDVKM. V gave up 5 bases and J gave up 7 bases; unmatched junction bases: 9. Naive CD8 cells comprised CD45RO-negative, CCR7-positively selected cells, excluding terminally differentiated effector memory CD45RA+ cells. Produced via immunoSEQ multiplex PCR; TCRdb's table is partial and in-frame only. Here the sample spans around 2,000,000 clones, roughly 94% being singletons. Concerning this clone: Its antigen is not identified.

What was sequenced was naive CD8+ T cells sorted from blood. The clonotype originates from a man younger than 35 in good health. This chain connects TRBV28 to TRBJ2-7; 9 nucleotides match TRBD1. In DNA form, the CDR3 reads TGTGCCAGCAGTCCCCGGGACAGGGTTCCTGAGCAGTACTTC. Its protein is CASSPRDRVPEQYF.